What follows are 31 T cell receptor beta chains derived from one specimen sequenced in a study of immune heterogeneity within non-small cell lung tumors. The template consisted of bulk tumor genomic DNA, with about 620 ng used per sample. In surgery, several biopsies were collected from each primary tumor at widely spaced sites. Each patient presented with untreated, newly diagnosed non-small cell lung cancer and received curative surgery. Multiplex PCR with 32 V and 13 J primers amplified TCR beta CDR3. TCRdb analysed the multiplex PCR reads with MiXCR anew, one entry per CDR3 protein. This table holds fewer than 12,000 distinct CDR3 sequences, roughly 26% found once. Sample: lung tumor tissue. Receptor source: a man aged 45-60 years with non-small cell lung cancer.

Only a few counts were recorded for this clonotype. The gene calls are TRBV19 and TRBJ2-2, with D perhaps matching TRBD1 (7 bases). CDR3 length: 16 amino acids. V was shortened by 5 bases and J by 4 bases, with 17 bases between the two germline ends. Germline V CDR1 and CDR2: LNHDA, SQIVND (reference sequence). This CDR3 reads CASSPGDRVGTGELFF. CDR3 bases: TGTGCCAGTAGTCCGGGAGACAGGGTTGGCACCGGGGAGCTGTTTTTT.

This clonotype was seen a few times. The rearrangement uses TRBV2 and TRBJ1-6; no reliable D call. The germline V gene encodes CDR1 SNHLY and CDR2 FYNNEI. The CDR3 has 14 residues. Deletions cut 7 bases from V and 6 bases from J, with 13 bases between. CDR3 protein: CASKVEWINSPLHF. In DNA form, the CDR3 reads TGTGCCAGCAAGGTCGAGTGGATTAATTCACCCCTCCACTTT.

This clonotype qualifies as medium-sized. This CDR3 reads CASSLGQGDNSPLHF. CDR3 nucleotides: TGTGCCAGCAGTTTAGGACAGGGGGACAATTCACCCCTCCACTTT. The gene calls are TRBV28 and TRBJ1-6, with TRBD1 matching over 10 bases. Germline V gene sequence: CDR1 MDHEN, CDR2 SYDVKM. The CDR3 consists of 15 residues. V was clipped by 2 bases and J by 7 bases; unmatched bases: 2.

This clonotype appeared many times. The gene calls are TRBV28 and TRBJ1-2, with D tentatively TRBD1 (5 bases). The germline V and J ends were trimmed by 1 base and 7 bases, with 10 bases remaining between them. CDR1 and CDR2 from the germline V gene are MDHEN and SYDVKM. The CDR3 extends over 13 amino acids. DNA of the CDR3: TGTGCCAGCAGTTTATCAGGGATAAGTGGCTACACCTTC. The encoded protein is CASSLSGISGYTF.

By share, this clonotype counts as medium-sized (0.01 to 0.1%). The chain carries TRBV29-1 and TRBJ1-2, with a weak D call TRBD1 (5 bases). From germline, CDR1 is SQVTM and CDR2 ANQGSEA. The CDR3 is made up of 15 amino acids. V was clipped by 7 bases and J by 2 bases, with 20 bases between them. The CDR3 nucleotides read TGCAGCGCCGACCTTCGAGGGACCGTCAACTATGGCTACACCTTC. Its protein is CSADLRGTVNYGYTF.

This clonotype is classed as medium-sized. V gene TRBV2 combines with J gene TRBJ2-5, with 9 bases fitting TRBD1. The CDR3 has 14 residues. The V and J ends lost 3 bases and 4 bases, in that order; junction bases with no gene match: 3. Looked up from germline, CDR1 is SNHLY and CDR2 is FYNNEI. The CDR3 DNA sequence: TGTGCCAGCAGTGACGGGACAGGGTCAGAGACCCAGTACTTC. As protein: CASSDGTGSETQYF.

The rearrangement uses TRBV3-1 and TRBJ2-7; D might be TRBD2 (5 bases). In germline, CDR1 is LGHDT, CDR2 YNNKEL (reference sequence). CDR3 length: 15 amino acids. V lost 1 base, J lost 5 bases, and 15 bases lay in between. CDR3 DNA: TGTGCCAGCAGCCAAGGGGGAGTTCGGTCCGACGAGCAGTACTTC. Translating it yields CASSQGGVRSDEQYF.

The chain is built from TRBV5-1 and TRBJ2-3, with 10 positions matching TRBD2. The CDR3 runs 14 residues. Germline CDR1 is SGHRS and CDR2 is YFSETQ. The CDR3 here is CSTRTSGFTDTQYF. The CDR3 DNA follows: TGCTCCACCAGGACTAGCGGCTTCACAGATACGCAGTATTTT.

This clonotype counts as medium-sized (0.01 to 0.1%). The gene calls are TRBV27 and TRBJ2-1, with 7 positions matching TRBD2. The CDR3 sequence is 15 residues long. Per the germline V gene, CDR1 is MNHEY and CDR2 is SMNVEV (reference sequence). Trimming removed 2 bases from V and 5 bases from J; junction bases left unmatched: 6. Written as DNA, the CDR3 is TGTGCCAGCAGTTTAGCGGGAGACCCGGACAATGAGCAGTTCTTC. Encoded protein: CASSLAGDPDNEQFF.

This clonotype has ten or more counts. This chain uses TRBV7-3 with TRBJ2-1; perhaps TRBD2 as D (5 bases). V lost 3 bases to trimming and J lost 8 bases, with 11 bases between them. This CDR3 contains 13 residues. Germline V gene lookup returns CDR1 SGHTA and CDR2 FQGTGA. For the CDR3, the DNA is TGTGCCAGCAGCTTCACTAGGAACGATGAGCAGTTCTTC. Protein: CASSFTRNDEQFF.

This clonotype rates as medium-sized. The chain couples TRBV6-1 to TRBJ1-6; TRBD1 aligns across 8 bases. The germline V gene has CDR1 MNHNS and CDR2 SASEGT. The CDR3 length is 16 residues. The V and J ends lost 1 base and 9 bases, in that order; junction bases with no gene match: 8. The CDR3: CASSEGTGWLGSPLHF. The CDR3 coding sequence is TGTGCCAGCAGTGAAGGGACAGGGTGGCTGGGTTCACCCCTCCACTTT.

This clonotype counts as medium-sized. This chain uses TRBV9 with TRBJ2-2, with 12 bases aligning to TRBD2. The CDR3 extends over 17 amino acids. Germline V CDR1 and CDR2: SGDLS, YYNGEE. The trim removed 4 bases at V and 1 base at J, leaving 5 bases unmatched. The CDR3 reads CASSPQTSGGNTGELFF. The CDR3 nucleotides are TGTGCCAGCAGCCCTCAGACTAGCGGGGGGAACACCGGGGAGCTGTTTTTT.

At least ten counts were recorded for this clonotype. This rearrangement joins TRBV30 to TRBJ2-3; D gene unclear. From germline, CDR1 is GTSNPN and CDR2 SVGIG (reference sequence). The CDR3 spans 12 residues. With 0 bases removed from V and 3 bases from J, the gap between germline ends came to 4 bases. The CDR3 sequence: CAWSVKTDTQYF. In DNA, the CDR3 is TGTGCCTGGAGTGTGAAAACAGATACGCAGTATTTT. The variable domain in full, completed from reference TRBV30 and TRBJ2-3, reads SQTIHQWPATLVQPVGSPLSLECTVEGTSNPNLYWYRQAAGRGLQLLFYSVGIGQISSEVPQNLSASRPQDRQFILSSKKLLLSDSGFYLCAWSVKTDTQYFGPGTRLTVL.

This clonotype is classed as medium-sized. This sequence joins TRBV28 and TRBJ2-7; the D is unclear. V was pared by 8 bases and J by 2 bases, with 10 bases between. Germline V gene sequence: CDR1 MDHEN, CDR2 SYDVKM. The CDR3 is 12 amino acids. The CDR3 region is CASVSSTYEQYF. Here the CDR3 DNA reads TGTGCCAGCGTGTCTAGTACCTACGAGCAGTACTTC.

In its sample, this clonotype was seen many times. This CDR3 reads CASSATAAGGEQYF. The CDR3 bases are TGTGCCAGCAGTGCCACGGCCGCAGGGGGTGAGCAGTACTTC. The chain couples TRBV2 to TRBJ2-7; 7 bases are shared with TRBD1. The CDR3 consists of 14 residues. V lost 4 bases to trimming and J lost 7 bases; unmatched junction nucleotides: 10. The germline V gene encodes CDR1 SNHLY and CDR2 FYNNEI. Complete variable domain (other parts from reference TRBV2 and TRBJ2-7): EPEVTQTPSHQVTQMGQEVILRCVPISNHLYFYWYRQILGQKVEFLVSFYNNEISEKSEIFDDQFSVERPDGSNFTLKIRSTKLEDSAMYFCASSATAAGGEQYFGPGTRLTVT.

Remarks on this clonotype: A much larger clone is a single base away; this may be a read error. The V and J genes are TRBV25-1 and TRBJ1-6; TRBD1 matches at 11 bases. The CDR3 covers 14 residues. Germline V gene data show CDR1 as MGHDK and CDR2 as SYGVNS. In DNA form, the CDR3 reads TGTACCAGCAGTGGACAGGGGGCTTTTTCACCCCTCCACTTT. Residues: CTSSGQGAFSPLHF.

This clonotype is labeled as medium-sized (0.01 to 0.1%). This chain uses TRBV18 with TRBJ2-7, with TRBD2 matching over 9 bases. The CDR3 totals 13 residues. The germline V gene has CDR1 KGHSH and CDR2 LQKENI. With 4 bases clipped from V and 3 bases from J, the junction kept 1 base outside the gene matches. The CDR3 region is CASSLSGSYEQYF. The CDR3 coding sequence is TGTGCCAGCTCACTTAGCGGGAGCTACGAGCAGTACTTC.

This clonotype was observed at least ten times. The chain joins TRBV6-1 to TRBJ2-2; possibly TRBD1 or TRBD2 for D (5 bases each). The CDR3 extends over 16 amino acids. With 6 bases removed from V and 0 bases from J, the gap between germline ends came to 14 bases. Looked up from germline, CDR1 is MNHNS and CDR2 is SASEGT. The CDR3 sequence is CASRRDGTPNTGELFF. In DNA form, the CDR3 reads TGTGCCAGCAGGAGGGACGGTACCCCGAACACCGGGGAGCTGTTTTTT.

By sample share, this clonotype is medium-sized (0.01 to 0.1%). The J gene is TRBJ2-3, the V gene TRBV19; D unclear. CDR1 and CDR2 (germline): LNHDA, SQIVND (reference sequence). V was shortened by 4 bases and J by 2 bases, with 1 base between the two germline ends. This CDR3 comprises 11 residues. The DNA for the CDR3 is TGTGCCAGTAGTAACACAGATACGCAGTATTTT. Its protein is CASSNTDTQYF.

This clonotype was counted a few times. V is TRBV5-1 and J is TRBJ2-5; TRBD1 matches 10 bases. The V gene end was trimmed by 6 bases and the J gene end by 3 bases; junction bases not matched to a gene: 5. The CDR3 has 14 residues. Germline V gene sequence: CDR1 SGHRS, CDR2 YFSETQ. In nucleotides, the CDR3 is TGCGCCAGCAATTCCGGGACAGGGGAAGAGACCCAGTACTTC. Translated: CASNSGTGEETQYF.

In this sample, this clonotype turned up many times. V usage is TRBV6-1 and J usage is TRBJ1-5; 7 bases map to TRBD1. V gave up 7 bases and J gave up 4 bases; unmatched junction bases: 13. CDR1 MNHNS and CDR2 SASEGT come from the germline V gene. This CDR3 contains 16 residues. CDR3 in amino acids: CASTDSVRGLNQPQHF. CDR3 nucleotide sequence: TGTGCCAGCACCGACTCCGTCAGGGGGTTGAATCAGCCCCAGCATTTT.

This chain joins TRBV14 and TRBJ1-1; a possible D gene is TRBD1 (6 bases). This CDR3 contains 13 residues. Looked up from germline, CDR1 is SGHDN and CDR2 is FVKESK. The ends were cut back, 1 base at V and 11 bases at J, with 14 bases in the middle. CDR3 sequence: CASSQAVTGWAFF. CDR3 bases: TGTGCCAGCAGCCAAGCCGTTACAGGGTGGGCTTTCTTT.

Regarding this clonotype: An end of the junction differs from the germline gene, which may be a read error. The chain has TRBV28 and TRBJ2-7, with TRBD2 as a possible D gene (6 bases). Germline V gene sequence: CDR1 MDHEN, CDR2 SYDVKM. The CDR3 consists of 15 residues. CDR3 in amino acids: CGSSLRDLPSYEQYF. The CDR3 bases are TGTGGCAGCAGTTTGCGGGATCTCCCATCCTACGAGCAGTACTTC.

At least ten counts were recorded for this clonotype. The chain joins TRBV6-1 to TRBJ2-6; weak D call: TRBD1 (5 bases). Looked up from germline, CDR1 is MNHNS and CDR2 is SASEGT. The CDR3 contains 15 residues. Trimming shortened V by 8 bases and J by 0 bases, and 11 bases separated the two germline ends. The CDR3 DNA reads TGTGCCAGCTATGACAGCCCCTCTGGGGCCAACGTCCTGACTTTC. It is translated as CASYDSPSGANVLTF.

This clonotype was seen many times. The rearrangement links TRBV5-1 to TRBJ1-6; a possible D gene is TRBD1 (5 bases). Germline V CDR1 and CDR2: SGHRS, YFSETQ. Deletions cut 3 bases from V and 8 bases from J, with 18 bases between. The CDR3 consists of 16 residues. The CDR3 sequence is CASSWRDGGKDSPLHF. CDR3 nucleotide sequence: TGCGCCAGCAGCTGGCGGGACGGTGGTAAGGATTCACCCCTCCACTTT.

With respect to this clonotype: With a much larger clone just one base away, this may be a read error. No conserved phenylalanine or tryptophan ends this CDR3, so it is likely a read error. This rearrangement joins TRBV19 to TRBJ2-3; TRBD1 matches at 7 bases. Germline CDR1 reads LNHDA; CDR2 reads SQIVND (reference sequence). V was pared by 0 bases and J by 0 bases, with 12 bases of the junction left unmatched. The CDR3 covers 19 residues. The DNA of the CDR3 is TGTGCCAGTAGTATAGATCCCCACCTCGACAGGGCTAGCACAGATACGCAGTATTCT. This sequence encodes CASSIDPHLDRASTDTQYS.

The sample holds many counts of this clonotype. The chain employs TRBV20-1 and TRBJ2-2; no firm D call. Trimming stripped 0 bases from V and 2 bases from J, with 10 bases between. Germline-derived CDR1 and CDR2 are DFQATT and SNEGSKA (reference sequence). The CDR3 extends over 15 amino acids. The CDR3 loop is CSARDRAANTGELFF. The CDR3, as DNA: TGCAGTGCTAGAGATAGGGCGGCTAACACCGGGGAGCTGTTTTTT.

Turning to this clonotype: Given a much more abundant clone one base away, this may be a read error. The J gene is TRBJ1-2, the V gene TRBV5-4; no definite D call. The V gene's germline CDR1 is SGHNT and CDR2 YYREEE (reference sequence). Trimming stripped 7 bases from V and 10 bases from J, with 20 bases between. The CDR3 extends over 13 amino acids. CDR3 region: CASGAAYDTVYTF. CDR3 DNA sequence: TGTGCCAGCGGAGCGGCCTATGATACAGTCTACACCTTC.

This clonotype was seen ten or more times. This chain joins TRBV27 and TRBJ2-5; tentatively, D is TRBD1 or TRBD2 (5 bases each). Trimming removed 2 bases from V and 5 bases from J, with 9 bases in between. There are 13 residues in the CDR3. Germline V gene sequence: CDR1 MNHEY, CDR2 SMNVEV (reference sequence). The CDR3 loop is CASSLGTAETQYF. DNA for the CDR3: TGTGCCAGCAGTTTAGGGACGGCCGAGACCCAGTACTTC.

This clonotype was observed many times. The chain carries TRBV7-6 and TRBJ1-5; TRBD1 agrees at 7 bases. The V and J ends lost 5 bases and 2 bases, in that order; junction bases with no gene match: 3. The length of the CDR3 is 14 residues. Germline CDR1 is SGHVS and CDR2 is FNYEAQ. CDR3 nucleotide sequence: TGTGCCAGCAGCCCCGGGACAGGCAATCAGCCCCAGCATTTT. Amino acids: CASSPGTGNQPQHF. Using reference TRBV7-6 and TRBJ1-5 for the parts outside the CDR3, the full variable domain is GAGVSQSPRYKVTKRGQDVALRCDPISGHVSLYWYRQALGQGPEFLTYFNYEAQQDKSGLPNDRFSAERPEGSISTLTIQRTEQRDSAMYRCASSPGTGNQPQHFGDGTRLSIL.

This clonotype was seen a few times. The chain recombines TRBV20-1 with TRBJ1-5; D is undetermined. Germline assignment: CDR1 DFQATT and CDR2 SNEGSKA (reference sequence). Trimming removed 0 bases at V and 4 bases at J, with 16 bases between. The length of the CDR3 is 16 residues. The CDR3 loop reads CSARDFGVPDNQPQHF. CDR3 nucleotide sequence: TGCAGTGCTAGAGATTTCGGGGTCCCCGATAATCAGCCCCAGCATTTT.